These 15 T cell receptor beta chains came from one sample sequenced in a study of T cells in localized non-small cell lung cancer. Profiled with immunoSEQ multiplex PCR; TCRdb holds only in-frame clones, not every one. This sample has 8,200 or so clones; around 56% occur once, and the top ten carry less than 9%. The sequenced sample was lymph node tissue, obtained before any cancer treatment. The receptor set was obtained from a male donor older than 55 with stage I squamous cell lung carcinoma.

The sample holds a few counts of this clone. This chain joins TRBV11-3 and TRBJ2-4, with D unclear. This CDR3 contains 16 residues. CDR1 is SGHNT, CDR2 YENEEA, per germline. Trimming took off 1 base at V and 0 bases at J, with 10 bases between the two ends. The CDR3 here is CASSLGVPLAKNIQYF. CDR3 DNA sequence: TGTGCCAGCAGCTTAGGGGTACCACTAGCCAAAAACATTCAGTACTTC.

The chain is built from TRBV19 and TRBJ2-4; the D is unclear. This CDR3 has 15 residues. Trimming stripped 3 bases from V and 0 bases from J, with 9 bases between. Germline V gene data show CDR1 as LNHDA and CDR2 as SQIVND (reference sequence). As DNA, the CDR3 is TGTGCCAGTAGTATTCAGCGACTAGCCAAAAACATTCAGTACTTC. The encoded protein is CASSIQRLAKNIQYF.

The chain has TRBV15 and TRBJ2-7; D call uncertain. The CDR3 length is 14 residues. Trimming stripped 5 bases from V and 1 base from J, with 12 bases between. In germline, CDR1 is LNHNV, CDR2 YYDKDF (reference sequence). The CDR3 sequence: CATSGFAESYEQYF. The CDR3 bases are TGTGCCACCAGCGGGTTCGCGGAGTCCTACGAGCAGTACTTC.

The CDR3 DNA sequence: TGTGCCAGTAGTCCAGAGGGGGTCAACACCGGGGAGCTGTTTTTT. Translation gives CASSPEGVNTGELFF. The gene calls are TRBV19 and TRBJ2-2, with D perhaps TRBD1 (6 bases). Germline lookup yields CDR1 LNHDA and CDR2 SQIVND (reference sequence). With 5 bases removed from V and 2 bases from J, the gap between germline ends came to 12 bases. The CDR3 is 15 amino acids.

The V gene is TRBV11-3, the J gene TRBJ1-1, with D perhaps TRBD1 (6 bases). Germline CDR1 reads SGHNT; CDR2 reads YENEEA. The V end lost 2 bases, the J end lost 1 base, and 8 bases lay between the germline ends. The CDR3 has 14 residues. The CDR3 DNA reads TGTGCCAGCAGCTTAACGGGGGCGAACACTGAAGCTTTCTTT. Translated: CASSLTGANTEAFF.

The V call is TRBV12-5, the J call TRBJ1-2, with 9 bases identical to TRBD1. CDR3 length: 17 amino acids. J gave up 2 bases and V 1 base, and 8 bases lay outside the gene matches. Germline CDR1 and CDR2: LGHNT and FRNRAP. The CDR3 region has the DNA TGTGCTAGTGGTTTGGCTTCAACAGGGGGCCCAAACTATGGCTACACCTTC. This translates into CASGLASTGGPNYGYTF. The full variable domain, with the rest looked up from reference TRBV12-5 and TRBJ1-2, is DARVTQTPRHKVTEMGQEVTMRCQPILGHNTVFWYRQTMMQGLELLAYFRNRAPLDDSGMPKDRFSAEMPDATLATLKIQPSEPRDSAVYFCASGLASTGGPNYGYTFGSGTRLTVV.

CDR3 nucleotide sequence: TGTGCCAGCAGCGCACGAAGACTAGCGGGCCCTTACGAGCAGTACTTC. This translates into CASSARRLAGPYEQYF. This rearrangement joins TRBV11-3 to TRBJ2-7, with 10 bases identical to TRBD2. The CDR3 totals 16 residues. The ends lost 5 bases at V and 4 bases at J; junction bases unmatched: 11. The germline V gene has CDR1 SGHNT and CDR2 YENEEA.

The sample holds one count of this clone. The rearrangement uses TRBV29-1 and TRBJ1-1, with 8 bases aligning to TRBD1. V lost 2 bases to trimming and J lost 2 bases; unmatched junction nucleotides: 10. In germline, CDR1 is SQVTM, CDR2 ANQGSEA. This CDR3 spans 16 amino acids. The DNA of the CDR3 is TGCAGCGTTGAAAAGGGGTGGACAGGGAGAAACACTGAAGCTTTCTTT. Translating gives CSVEKGWTGRNTEAFF.

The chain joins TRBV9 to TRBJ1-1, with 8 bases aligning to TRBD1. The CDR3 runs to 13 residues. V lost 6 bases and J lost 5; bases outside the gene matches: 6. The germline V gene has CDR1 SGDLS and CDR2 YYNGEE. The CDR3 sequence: CASTVDRATEAFF. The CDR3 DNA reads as TGTGCCAGCACGGTGGACAGGGCGACTGAAGCTTTCTTT.

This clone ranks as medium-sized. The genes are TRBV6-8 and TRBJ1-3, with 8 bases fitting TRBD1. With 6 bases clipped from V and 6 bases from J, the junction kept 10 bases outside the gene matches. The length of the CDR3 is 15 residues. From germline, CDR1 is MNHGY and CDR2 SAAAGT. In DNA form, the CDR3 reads TGTGCCAGCAGGGCTGGACAGGGAAGTCTAAACACCATATATTTT. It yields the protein CASRAGQGSLNTIYF.

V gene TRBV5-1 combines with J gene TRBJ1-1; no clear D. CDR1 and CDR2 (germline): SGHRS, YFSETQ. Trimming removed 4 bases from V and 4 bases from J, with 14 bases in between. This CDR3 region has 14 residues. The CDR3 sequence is CASSLDGFGTEAFF. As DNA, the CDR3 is TGCGCCAGCAGCCTTGACGGTTTCGGCACTGAAGCTTTCTTT.

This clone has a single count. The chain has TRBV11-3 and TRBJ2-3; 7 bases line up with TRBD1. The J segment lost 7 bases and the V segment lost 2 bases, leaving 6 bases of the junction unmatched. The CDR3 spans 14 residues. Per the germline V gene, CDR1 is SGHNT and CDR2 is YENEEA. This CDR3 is CASSLITGEHTQYF. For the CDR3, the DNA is TGTGCCAGCAGCTTAATCACAGGGGAACATACGCAGTATTTT. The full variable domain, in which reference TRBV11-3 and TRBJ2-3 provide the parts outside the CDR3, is EAGVVQSPRYKIIEKKQPVAFWCNPISGHNTLYWYLQNLGQGPELLIRYENEEAVDDSQLPKDRFSAERLKGVDSTLKIQPAELGDSAVYLCASSLITGEHTQYFGPGTRLTVL.

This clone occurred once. CDR3 region: CASSLDAGAYNEQFF. CDR3 bases: TGTGCCAGCAGCTTGGACGCGGGGGCCTACAATGAGCAGTTCTTC. The chain is built from TRBV11-3 and TRBJ2-1; 7 bases match TRBD2. The length of the CDR3 is 15 residues. CDR1 is SGHNT and CDR2 is YENEEA in the germline V gene. Germline trimming cut 3 bases from V and 2 bases from J; bases unmatched to any gene: 4.

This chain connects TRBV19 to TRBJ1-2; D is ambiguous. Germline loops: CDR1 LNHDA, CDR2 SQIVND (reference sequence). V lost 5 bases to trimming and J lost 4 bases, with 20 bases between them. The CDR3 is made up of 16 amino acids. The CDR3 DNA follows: TGTGCCAGTAGTCCTCCGGGCGGCGGAGGATCCTATGGCTACACCTTC. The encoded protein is CASSPPGGGGSYGYTF.

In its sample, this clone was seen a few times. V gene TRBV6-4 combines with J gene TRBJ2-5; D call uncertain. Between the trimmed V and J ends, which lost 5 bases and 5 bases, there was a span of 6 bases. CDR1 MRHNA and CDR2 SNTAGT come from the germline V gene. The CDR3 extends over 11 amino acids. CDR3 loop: CASSFGETQYF. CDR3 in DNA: TGTGCCAGCAGTTTTGGGGAGACCCAGTACTTC.